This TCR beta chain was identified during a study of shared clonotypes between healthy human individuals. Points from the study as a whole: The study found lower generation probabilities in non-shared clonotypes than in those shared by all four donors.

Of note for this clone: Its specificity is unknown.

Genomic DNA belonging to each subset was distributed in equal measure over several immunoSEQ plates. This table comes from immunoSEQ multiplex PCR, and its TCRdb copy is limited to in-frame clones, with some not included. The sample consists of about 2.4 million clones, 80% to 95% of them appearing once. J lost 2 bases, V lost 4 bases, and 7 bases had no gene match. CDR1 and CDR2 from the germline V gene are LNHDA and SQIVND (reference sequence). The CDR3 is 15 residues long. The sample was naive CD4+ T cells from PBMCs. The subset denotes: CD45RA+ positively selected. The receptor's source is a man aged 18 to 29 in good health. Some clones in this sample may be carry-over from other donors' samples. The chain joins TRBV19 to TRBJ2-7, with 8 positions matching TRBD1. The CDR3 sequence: CASSTYRDRTYEQYF. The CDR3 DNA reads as TGTGCCAGTAGTACGTACCGGGACAGGACCTACGAGCAGTACTTC.